Listed here are 27 T cell receptor beta chains from one sample, sequenced in a study of blood T cell repertoires in COVID-19. Some clones are missing from TCRdb's copy, which holds only in-frame ones; the method was immunoSEQ multiplex PCR. The sample contains 200,000 to 300,000 clones, approximately 85% of which appear only once. The source material was PBMCs or T cells enriched from blood (not recorded which). Receptors were obtained from a woman between 50 and 59 years old who had recovered from COVID-19.

The V and J genes are TRBV11-3 and TRBJ2-1; TRBD2 matches 13 bases. CDR3 length: 15 amino acids. Germline V gives CDR1 SGHNT, CDR2 YENEEA. With 1 base clipped from V and 6 bases from J, the junction kept 0 bases outside the gene matches. CDR3 in DNA: TGTGCCAGCAGCTTAGGACTAGCGGGAGGCAATGAGCAGTTCTTC. Residues: CASSLGLAGGNEQFF.

J is TRBJ2-3 and V is TRBV6-2 or TRBV6-3, with D hard to call. V lost 6 bases and J 5 bases, leaving 9 bases between the germline ends. The germline V gene encodes CDR1 MNHEY and CDR2 SVGEGT. This CDR3 is 12 amino acids long. CDR3 in DNA: TGTGCCAGCAGCCGTGTTCGAGATACGCAGTATTTT. Translating gives CASSRVRDTQYF.

This clone was detected only once. This chain links TRBV18 with TRBJ2-2; D call uncertain. V was pared by 4 bases and J by 0 bases, with 12 bases between. CDR3 size: 16 residues. Germline CDR1 and CDR2: KGHSH and LQKENI. CDR3 bases: TGTGCCAGCTCACGGTATGGGCACACGAACACCGGGGAGCTGTTTTTT. Its translation is CASSRYGHTNTGELFF.

This sequence joins TRBV7-3 and TRBJ1-2; tentatively, D is TRBD1 (6 bases). V lost 5 bases to trimming and J lost 2 bases, with 15 bases between them. Looked up from germline, CDR1 is SGHTA and CDR2 is FQGTGA. The CDR3 extends over 15 amino acids. The CDR3: CASSKGQLSNYGYTF. CDR3 DNA sequence: TGTGCCAGCAGCAAAGGACAGCTTTCCAACTATGGCTACACCTTC.

The V and J genes are TRBV19 and TRBJ1-4; the D is unclear. Germline V gives CDR1 LNHDA, CDR2 SQIVND (reference sequence). Trimming left V 5 bases short and J 3 bases short, with 19 bases between. The CDR3 covers 17 residues. DNA of the CDR3: TGTGCCAGTAGTGAAACCGGGAGAACAGCGGCTAATGAAAAACTGTTTTTT. Translating it yields CASSETGRTAANEKLFF.

The genes are TRBV19 and TRBJ1-5; no reliable D call. Trimming pared 11 bases from V and 4 bases from J, leaving 18 bases between. The CDR3 spans 14 residues. The germline V gene encodes CDR1 LNHDA and CDR2 SQIVND (reference sequence). CDR3 coding DNA: TGTGCCTCGACCACGGCTGACTTGAATCAGCCCCAGCATTTT. Translated, it gives CASTTADLNQPQHF.

The gene calls are TRBV4-2 and TRBJ2-3; 10 bases map to TRBD1. CDR3 length equals 21 residues. The V and J ends lost 7 bases and 0 bases, in that order; junction bases with no gene match: 22. Germline V gene sequence: CDR1 LGHNA, CDR2 YNFKEQ. Here the CDR3 reads CASTRSFFTDRGYVSTDTQYF. The DNA of the CDR3 is TGTGCCAGCACCAGGTCCTTTTTTACGGACAGGGGGTATGTTAGCACAGATACGCAGTATTTT.

This clone is medium-sized. This chain links TRBV6-2 or TRBV6-3 with TRBJ2-2; TRBD1 might be the D (6 bases). Between the trimmed V and J ends, which lost 6 bases and 4 bases, there was a span of 9 bases. This CDR3 spans 13 amino acids. From germline, CDR1 is MNHEY and CDR2 SVGEGT. Written as DNA, the CDR3 is TGTGCCAGCAGCTGGGACACCACCGGGGAGCTGTTTTTT. This gives the protein CASSWDTTGELFF.

This chain uses TRBV28 with TRBJ2-2; no clear D. The CDR3 has 12 residues. CDR1 is MDHEN, CDR2 SYDVKM, per germline. The V gene lost 7 bases and the J gene lost 3 bases, with 6 bases spanning the gap. The CDR3 reads CASTPDTGELFF. CDR3 in DNA: TGTGCCAGCACCCCTGACACCGGGGAGCTGTTTTTT. The variable domain in full, completed from reference TRBV28 and TRBJ2-2, reads DVKVTQSSRYLVKRTGEKVFLECVQDMDHENMFWYRQDPGLGLRLIYFSYDVKMKEKGDIPEGYSVSREKKERFSLILESASTNQTSMYLCASTPDTGELFFGEGSRLTVL.

The chain has TRBV6-5 and TRBJ1-4, with D hard to call. This CDR3 spans 11 amino acids. CDR1 is MNHEY, CDR2 SVGAGI, per germline. V shed 7 bases and J shed 16 bases, with 16 bases lying between them. DNA of the CDR3: TGTGCCAGCAACAAAGACCGGGTGGAGTTTTTT. The encoded protein is CASNKDRVEFF.

The chain employs TRBV6-2 or TRBV6-3 and TRBJ1-4; no firm D call. The V and J ends lost 4 bases and 5 bases respectively, with 17 bases between them. Germline CDR1 reads MNHEY; CDR2 reads SVGEGT. This CDR3 comprises 16 residues. In DNA, the CDR3 is TGTGCCAGCAGTTCGGGGTCCGGCGTCTTGAATGAAAAACTGTTTTTT. Protein: CASSSGSGVLNEKLFF.

The V gene is TRBV19, the J gene TRBJ2-7; 10 bases are a match to TRBD1. Per the germline V gene, CDR1 is LNHDA and CDR2 is SQIVND (reference sequence). V lost 6 bases and J lost 6; bases outside the gene matches: 8. The CDR3 is made up of 14 amino acids. The CDR3 region has the DNA TGTGCCAGTAGGATTCCGGGACAGGGGACCGAGCAGTACTTC. The encoded protein is CASRIPGQGTEQYF.

CDR3: CSVEDTARKEFF. The CDR3, as DNA: TGCAGCGTTGAAGATACAGCCCGAAAGGAGTTCTTC. The chain joins TRBV29-1 to TRBJ2-1, with no clear D. This CDR3 comprises 12 residues. With 0 bases removed from V and 14 bases from J, the gap between germline ends came to 14 bases. CDR1 and CDR2 (germline): SQVTM, ANQGSEA.

This chain joins TRBV6-5 and TRBJ1-2, with D uncertain. V was cut by 6 bases and J by 1 base, with 9 bases left in between. The germline V gene has CDR1 MNHEY and CDR2 SVGAGI. The CDR3 spans 13 residues. The CDR3 loop reads CASSRLDNYGYTF. The CDR3 DNA follows: TGTGCCAGCAGCAGGCTTGATAACTATGGCTACACCTTC.

The chain employs TRBV2 and TRBJ2-3; D not certain. The V gene's germline CDR1 is SNHLY and CDR2 FYNNEI. Trimming took off 7 bases at V and 5 bases at J, with 7 bases between the two ends. The CDR3 runs to 11 residues. CDR3 in amino acids: CASTSRDTQYF. CDR3 bases: TGTGCCAGCACCTCCCGAGATACGCAGTATTTT.

This chain joins TRBV27 and TRBJ2-3; D may be TRBD1 (5 bases). This CDR3 region has 16 residues. V was cut by 0 bases and J by 5 bases, with 15 bases left in between. Germline assignment: CDR1 MNHEY and CDR2 SMNVEV (reference sequence). The CDR3 nucleotides are TGTGCCAGCAGTTTATCACGACAGTTAAACATAGATACGCAGTATTTT. It codes for CASSLSRQLNIDTQYF.

The chain carries TRBV27 and TRBJ1-2; unclear D gene. Trimming cost V 3 bases and J 7 bases, with 15 bases left between them. This CDR3 contains 14 residues. Germline CDR1 reads MNHEY; CDR2 reads SMNVEV (reference sequence). The CDR3 protein is CASSFRVGSVGYTF. CDR3 bases: TGTGCCAGCAGTTTTCGGGTGGGTTCGGTTGGCTACACCTTC.

This chain links TRBV5-1 with TRBJ2-1; D may be TRBD1 (6 bases). V dropped 2 bases and J dropped 0 bases, with 18 bases sitting between them. The CDR3 extends over 18 amino acids. Germline CDR1 reads SGHRS; CDR2 reads YFSETQ. This CDR3 is CASSFNPLGGTSYNEQFF. CDR3 nucleotides: TGCGCCAGCAGCTTTAATCCTCTTGGGGGCACCTCCTACAATGAGCAGTTCTTC. The complete variable domain, with remaining parts taken from reference TRBV5-1 and TRBJ2-1, reads KAGVTQTPRYLIKTRGQQVTLSCSPISGHRSVSWYQQTPGQGLQFLFEYFSETQRNKGNFPGRFSGRQFSNSRSEMNVSTLELGDSALYLCASSFNPLGGTSYNEQFFGPGTRLTVL.

The chain uses TRBV6-4 and TRBJ2-7; 8 bases are shared with TRBD1. From germline, CDR1 is MRHNA and CDR2 SNTAGT. Trimming took 8 bases from V and 4 from J; bases not matched to a gene: 13. The length of the CDR3 is 15 residues. The CDR3 here is CASAPPDRVLYEQYF. CDR3 bases: TGTGCCAGCGCCCCTCCGGACAGGGTACTTTACGAGCAGTACTTC.

This clone was detected only a few times. The chain links TRBV30 to TRBJ2-5; D not resolved. Trimming left V 2 bases short and J 5 bases short, with 9 bases between. CDR3 size: 12 residues. Germline assignment: CDR1 GTSNPN and CDR2 SVGIG (reference sequence). The CDR3 sequence: CAWSKFAETQYF. The DNA of the CDR3 is TGTGCCTGGAGTAAGTTTGCGGAGACCCAGTACTTC.

This chain joins TRBV7-8 and TRBJ1-4; 10 bases match TRBD1. The CDR3 extends over 16 amino acids. CDR1 is SGHVS, CDR2 FQNEAQ, per germline. With V trimmed by 3 bases and J by 8 bases, 9 bases remained unmatched. The CDR3 region is CASSLAGTGVGEKLFF. The CDR3 nucleotides read TGTGCCAGCAGCTTGGCCGGGACAGGGGTTGGGGAAAAACTGTTTTTT.

The chain employs TRBV27 and TRBJ2-5; possible D gene TRBD1, 6 bases. Germline V gene data show CDR1 as MNHEY and CDR2 as SMNVEV (reference sequence). The V gene lost 2 bases and the J gene lost 10 bases, with 20 bases spanning the gap. This CDR3 contains 15 residues. The CDR3 reads CASSLNTFAQGGQYF. CDR3 DNA: TGTGCCAGCAGTTTAAACACCTTCGCCCAAGGGGGCCAGTACTTC.

The CDR3 nucleotides are TGTGCCAAGGCCTACAGGGATGTCTACAATGAGCAGTTCTTC. Its protein is CAKAYRDVYNEQFF. The chain joins TRBV3-1 (or the pseudogene TRBV3-2) to TRBJ2-1, with D maybe TRBD1 (6 bases). The length of the CDR3 is 14 residues. Trimming shortened V by 10 bases and J by 3 bases, and 16 bases separated the two germline ends. The V gene's germline CDR1 is LGHDT and CDR2 YNNKEL (reference sequence).

The gene calls are TRBV18 and TRBJ2-4; TRBD2 is a possible D gene (7 bases). V lost 4 bases to trimming and J lost 6 bases, with 19 bases between them. Germline CDR1 reads KGHSH; CDR2 reads LQKENI. The CDR3 is 16 amino acids. The CDR3 sequence is CASSLFPPGEGNIQYF. As DNA, the CDR3 is TGTGCCAGCTCACTGTTCCCTCCAGGGGAGGGAAACATTCAGTACTTC.

The chain uses TRBV4-1 and TRBJ1-5; D not certain. The CDR3 covers 15 residues. The germline V and J ends were trimmed by 5 bases and 0 bases, with 11 bases remaining between them. The V gene's germline CDR1 is MGHRA and CDR2 YSYEKL. As DNA, the CDR3 is TGCGCCAGCAGCAGCGATAGGTTTAGCAATCAGCCCCAGCATTTT. Amino acid sequence: CASSSDRFSNQPQHF.

The chain employs TRBV28 and TRBJ1-3; D is ambiguous. From germline, CDR1 is MDHEN and CDR2 SYDVKM. The CDR3 contains 17 residues. V dropped 3 bases and J dropped 8 bases, with 23 bases sitting between them. In DNA, the CDR3 is TGTGCCAGCAGTTTCCGCCCGGGAGTCCCCCGACGAGACACCATATATTTT. Translating it yields CASSFRPGVPRRDTIYF.

This sequence joins TRBV19 and TRBJ1-4, with a tentative D call TRBD1 (5 bases). Germline loops: CDR1 LNHDA, CDR2 SQIVND (reference sequence). This CDR3 is built from 13 residues. The germline V and J ends were trimmed by 10 bases and 5 bases, with 14 bases remaining between them. CDR3 coding DNA: TGTGCCACCGCTTTGGGGCTAAATGAAAAACTGTTTTTT. The encoded protein is CATALGLNEKLFF.